What follows are 22 T cell receptor beta chains derived from one specimen sequenced in a study of T cells in Graves' hyperthyroidism and ophthalmopathy. Amplified TCR beta CDR3 regions came from RNA transcripts. First-round RT-PCR of the TCR CDR3 relied on the HTBI primer set. In TCRdb, the multiplex PCR reads were re-called with MiXCR into one record per CDR3 protein. The sample has more than 550,000 distinct CDR3 sequences, roughly 17% seen once. The sequencing sample was made of blood. All receptors come from a man aged 45-60 years with Graves' hyperthyroidism.

The sample holds many counts of this clonotype. The rearrangement links TRBV5-1 to TRBJ2-3; 11 bases are shared with TRBD2. This CDR3 has 17 residues. Germline V gene lookup returns CDR1 SGHRS and CDR2 YFSETQ. V trimming: 4 bases; J trimming: 3 bases; junction bases outside the gene matches: 10. In DNA, the CDR3 is TGCGCCAGCAGCCCCCCTTTAGCGGGAGGGGTGACAGATACGCAGTATTTT. This sequence encodes CASSPPLAGGVTDTQYF.

In its sample, this clonotype was seen many times. The CDR3 DNA is TGTGCCAGCAGCCCCAGACAGTACATGAACACTGAAGCTTTCTTT. This translates into CASSPRQYMNTEAFF. V usage is TRBV28 and J usage is TRBJ1-1; TRBD1 is a possible D gene (5 bases). V lost 6 bases to trimming and J lost 0 bases, with 14 bases between them. CDR1 is MDHEN and CDR2 is SYDVKM in the germline V gene. The CDR3 covers 15 residues.

Many counts were recorded for this clonotype. J is TRBJ2-3 and V is TRBV2, with D perhaps TRBD1 or TRBD2 (5 bases each). The length of the CDR3 is 12 residues. CDR1 is SNHLY and CDR2 is FYNNEI in the germline V gene. V was trimmed by 6 bases and J by 7 bases, leaving 11 bases between them. DNA for the CDR3: TGTGCCAGCAGGGGGACGGTTTATACGCAGTATTTT. Translation gives CASRGTVYTQYF.

This clonotype was seen at least ten times. This chain connects TRBV20-1 to TRBJ2-7; possible D gene TRBD1, 6 bases. V was cut by 6 bases and J by 6 bases, with 21 bases left in between. The CDR3 is made up of 14 amino acids. Germline values: CDR1 DFQATT, CDR2 SNEGSKA (reference sequence). The CDR3: CSATGHLYEGEQYF. CDR3 nucleotides: TGCAGTGCGACGGGACACCTCTACGAGGGCGAGCAGTACTTC.

This clonotype was found many times. The rearrangement joins TRBV12-3 or TRBV12-4 to TRBJ1-3, with no clear D. Trimming stripped 1 base from V and 7 bases from J, with 11 bases between. This CDR3 spans 14 amino acids. The CDR3 DNA reads as TGTGCCAGCAGTTTAGGTGATCGGGGTAACACCATATATTTT. Translation: CASSLGDRGNTIYF.

This clonotype has more than one count but fewer than ten. The chain's CDR3 is CASSESSYYEQYF. CDR3 in DNA: TGTGCCAGCAGTGAATCGAGTTACTACGAGCAGTACTTC. The chain combines TRBV25-1 with TRBJ2-7; D is ambiguous. Germline CDR1 is MGHDK and CDR2 is SYGVNS. This CDR3 is built from 13 residues. V lost 1 base to trimming and J lost 3 bases, with 7 bases between them.

The chain recombines TRBV6-2 or TRBV6-3 with TRBJ1-5, with a tentative D call TRBD1 (6 bases). The CDR3 extends over 17 amino acids. In germline, CDR1 is MNHEY, CDR2 SVGEGT. Trimming removed 5 bases from V and 3 bases from J, with 20 bases in between. The DNA of the CDR3 is TGTGCCAGCAGTCCGTGGACAGCCGCGACCGCCAATCAGCCCCAGCATTTT. It translates to CASSPWTAATANQPQHF.

In its sample, this clonotype was seen a few times. The chain is built from TRBV18 and TRBJ2-4; tentatively, D is TRBD1 (6 bases). Germline V gene data show CDR1 as KGHSH and CDR2 as LQKENI. The V gene lost 2 bases and the J gene lost 8 bases, with 16 bases spanning the gap. The CDR3 consists of 15 residues. The CDR3 nucleotides read TGTGCCAGCTCACCAAGCTCCGGACAGATTGACATTCAGTACTTC. It codes for CASSPSSGQIDIQYF.

This clonotype has more than one count but fewer than ten. This rearrangement joins TRBV5-1 to TRBJ1-1, with a possible D match to TRBD1 (5 bases). The CDR3 extends over 14 amino acids. V was cut by 0 bases and J by 8 bases, with 14 bases left in between. Germline V lookup: CDR1 SGHRS, CDR2 YFSETQ. The CDR3 loop is CASSLAGQGGEAFF. CDR3 bases: TGCGCCAGCAGCTTGGCCGGGCAGGGAGGGGAAGCTTTCTTT. The full variable domain, with the rest looked up from reference TRBV5-1 and TRBJ1-1, is KAGVTQTPRYLIKTRGQQVTLSCSPISGHRSVSWYQQTPGQGLQFLFEYFSETQRNKGNFPGRFSGRQFSNSRSEMNVSTLELGDSALYLCASSLAGQGGEAFFGQGTRLTVV.

This clonotype was seen many times. The chain carries TRBV7-2 and TRBJ2-3; possible D gene TRBD2, 5 bases. This CDR3 region has 15 residues. Germline V gene sequence: CDR1 SGHTA, CDR2 FQGNSA. V shed 5 bases and J shed 0 bases, with 12 bases lying between them. The CDR3 coding sequence is TGTGCCAGCAGCCTGGACTTACCTAGCACAGATACGCAGTATTTT. Protein sequence: CASSLDLPSTDTQYF. The variable domain in full, completed from reference TRBV7-2 and TRBJ2-3, reads GAGVSQSPSNKVTEKGKDVELRCDPISGHTALYWYRQSLGQGLEFLIYFQGNSAPDKSGLPSDRFSAERTGGSVSTLTIQRTQQEDSAVYLCASSLDLPSTDTQYFGPGTRLTVL.

In this sample, this clonotype turned up a few times. The chain links TRBV20-1 to TRBJ2-3; 12 nucleotides line up with TRBD2. J lost 2 bases, V lost 5 bases, and 8 bases had no gene match. This CDR3 region has 16 residues. CDR1 DFQATT and CDR2 SNEGSKA come from the germline V gene (reference sequence). In DNA, the CDR3 is TGCAGTGCTGCCCCACTAGCGGGGGGTTTCACAGATACGCAGTATTTT. Protein: CSAAPLAGGFTDTQYF.

This clonotype was observed many times. The gene calls are TRBV6-1 and TRBJ2-6, with D unclear. V shed 6 bases and J shed 0 bases, with 12 bases lying between them. Germline V gene data show CDR1 as MNHNS and CDR2 as SASEGT. CDR3 length: 16 amino acids. This CDR3 is CASSLLIISGANVLTF. The CDR3 DNA follows: TGTGCCAGCAGCTTACTGATCATCTCTGGGGCCAACGTCCTGACTTTC.

Concerning this clonotype itself: The junction differs from germline at one of its ends, possibly a read error. The chain combines TRBV7-2 with TRBJ1-1, with D unclear. The germline V gene encodes CDR1 SGHTA and CDR2 FQGNSA. CDR3 length: 16 amino acids. CDR3 residues: CASSLDTGVPNAEAFF. CDR3 in DNA: TGTGCCAGCAGCTTAGACACCGGGGTTCCGAACGCTGAAGCTTTCTTT.

This clonotype was counted ten times or more. This rearrangement joins TRBV6-5 to TRBJ2-3; TRBD2 might be the D (5 bases). This CDR3 has 15 amino acids. Trimming left V 0 bases short and J 3 bases short, with 10 bases between. CDR1 and CDR2 (germline): MNHEY, SVGAGI. CDR3 sequence reads: CASSYSKRNTDTQYF. In nucleotides, the CDR3 is TGTGCCAGCAGTTACTCTAAGCGGAATACAGATACGCAGTATTTT.

This clonotype was observed many times. The chain is built from TRBV7-9 and TRBJ2-7; no reliable D call. In germline, CDR1 is SEHNR, CDR2 FQNEAQ (reference sequence). V was trimmed by 5 bases and J by 4 bases, leaving 9 bases between them. CDR3 length equals 12 residues. The DNA for the CDR3 is TGTGCCAGCAGCCCCAGTACATACGAGCAGTACTTC. Translation: CASSPSTYEQYF.

In its sample, this clonotype was seen many times. The chain combines TRBV11-2 with TRBJ2-3; D ambiguous. Germline V gene data show CDR1 as SGHAT and CDR2 as FQNNGV. There are 14 residues in the CDR3. V lost 5 bases and J lost 1, with 10 bases in between. CDR3 DNA: TGTGCCAGCAGCCTACTACGAGGCACAGATACGCAGTATTTT. Translation gives CASSLLRGTDTQYF.

This clonotype was seen many times. The CDR3 bases are TGCAGTGCTGGCGACAACAACAGGGGGAACACTGAAGCTTTCTTT. Its protein is CSAGDNNRGNTEAFF. The V and J genes are TRBV20-1 and TRBJ1-1; 7 nucleotides line up with TRBD1. The CDR3 is 15 residues long. With V trimmed by 5 bases and J by 1 base, 10 bases remained unmatched. Looked up from germline, CDR1 is DFQATT and CDR2 is SNEGSKA (reference sequence).

The genes are TRBV3-1 and TRBJ2-7; 9 positions agree with TRBD1. Germline V lookup: CDR1 LGHDT, CDR2 YNNKEL (reference sequence). The CDR3 spans 14 residues. The V gene end was trimmed by 2 bases and the J gene end by 5 bases; junction bases not matched to a gene: 4. The CDR3 DNA sequence: TGTGCCAGCAGCCAAAGAGGACAGGGGAACGAGCAGTACTTC. It specifies CASSQRGQGNEQYF.

The V gene is TRBV18, the J gene TRBJ2-7, with 7 bases lining up with TRBD1. CDR1 KGHSH and CDR2 LQKENI come from the germline V gene. Trimming at V came to 8 bases and at J to 5 bases, leaving 9 bases not matched to a gene. The CDR3 sequence is 13 residues long. In DNA, the CDR3 is TGTGCCAGCGTCGGACAGGTCATCGACGAGCAGTACTTC. It codes for CASVGQVIDEQYF.

In this sample, this clonotype turned up many times. The chain employs TRBV14 and TRBJ2-7; either TRBD1 or TRBD2 may supply D (7 bases each). Trimming cost V 7 bases and J 7 bases, with 20 bases left between them. Germline lookup yields CDR1 SGHDN and CDR2 FVKESK. The CDR3 runs 14 residues. The CDR3 DNA reads TGTGCCAGCATCAGGGGGAGGGCTCGTCGGGAGCAGTACTTC. Amino acids: CASIRGRARREQYF.

The genes are TRBV27 and TRBJ1-3; D gene unclear. The germline CDR1 and CDR2 sequences are MNHEY and SMNVEV (reference sequence). The CDR3 loop spans 13 amino acids. Trimming took 0 bases from V and 4 from J, leaving 4 bases between them. DNA for the CDR3: TGTGCCAGCAGTTTATCAGGGGGAAACACCATATATTTT. Its translation is CASSLSGGNTIYF.

The gene calls are TRBV12-5 and TRBJ2-1; D uncertain. Trimming stripped 1 base from V and 6 bases from J, with 7 bases between. The CDR3 loop spans 13 amino acids. Germline CDR1 is LGHNT and CDR2 is FRNRAP. The CDR3 is CASGLGAVNEQFF. The CDR3 coding sequence is TGTGCTAGTGGTTTGGGCGCTGTCAATGAGCAGTTCTTC.